This T cell receptor (beta chain) is from a study of blood T cell repertoires in COVID-19. Looking at the study overall: Spain, Italy and the United States supplied samples that represented acute and convalescent COVID-19.

Only in-frame clones appear in the TCRdb table, and some are missing; sequencing was by immunoSEQ multiplex PCR. The sample holds tens of thousands of clones, 65% to 90% seen once. In germline, CDR1 is LNHNV, CDR2 YYDKDF (reference sequence). The CDR3 consists of 14 residues. Trimming took off 0 bases at V and 7 bases at J, with 12 bases between the two ends. This rearrangement joins TRBV15 to TRBJ1-1; no reliable D call. The TCR was taken from a man in his 70s with active or convalescent COVID-19. Sequencing was carried out using peripheral blood. The DNA of the CDR3 is TGTGCCACCAGCAGAGACCCTTTCGGGAATGAAGCTTTCTTT. Amino acids: CATSRDPFGNEAFF.